This T cell receptor (beta chain) was retrieved from a study of blood T cell repertoires in COVID-19 (TCRdb year 2020). With regard to the full study: Samples from collaborators originated in the United States, Italy and Spain and spanned both the acute and convalescent phases of COVID-19. The material from the prospective study consisted of cDNA or gDNA derived from T cells, B-cell-depleted T cells, or PBMCs. The dataset comprised deeply sampled blood TCRbeta repertoires from subjects exposed to, actively infected with, or recovered from COVID-19. A freely available public database, intended as a resource for researchers studying the immune response to SARS-CoV-2, is where the repertoires were released. Samples came from the ongoing ImmuneRACE study (first 160 participants) plus 1,254 subjects from 6 global collaborators. Sample metadata almost always included a de-identified subject ID, COVID-19 status, age in years and sex. Where available, HLA class I and class II types were taken from metadata supplied by the sample provider and were not determined by assay-based typing. The full study reports these points: The amount of clinical and demographic metadata varied by source and participant and was provided uncurated.

Each collaborating institution followed its own protocols to collect whole blood in K2EDTA tubes. Collaborator samples were shipped for TCRbeta analysis as frozen whole blood, isolated PBMCs, or DNA extracted from either sample type. The germline V gene gives CDR1 as SGHRS and CDR2 as YFSETQ. From the cysteine through the phenylalanine, the CDR3 covers 14 amino acids. The DNA shown is the 42-base CDR3, in frame from base 1. V trim: 2 bases; J trim: 6 bases; unmatched bases: 7. Turning to this clone: What antigen it recognizes has not been identified. No much larger clone exists at a distance of one base, and base qualities are not known.

TCRbeta CDR3 regions were amplified from genomic DNA by means of the immunoSEQ Assay, a bias-controlled multiplex PCR. As for the authors' bioinformatics: Nucleated cell counts per sample were estimated from amplification of reference gene primers within the assay. Sequence reads were collapsed and filtered to measure the absolute abundance of every unique TCRbeta CDR3 rearrangement. For each sample, productive Simpson clonality was calculated by taking the square root of Simpson's diversity index across productive rearrangements. TCRdb stores this immuneACCESS table with in-frame sequences only. Part of the clones is absent; in the studies checked, under half of the shortfall reflects unresolved V genes, and no reason is known for the rest. The V and J calls and the clone size are those of that table, but D and trimming were determined from the DNA. The sample contains about 72,000 clones, roughly 87% of them found a single time. The ten largest make up around 20% of the sample.

Sample: peripheral blood. The chain is encoded by TRBV5-1 joined to TRBJ2-7; 8 bases in the junction line up with TRBD1. This clonotype was obtained from a human donor in a cohort sampled during active COVID-19. The encoded CDR3 is CASSFEGQVGEQYF. The nucleotides are TGCGCCAGCAGCTTCGAGGGACAGGTGGGCGAGCAGTACTTC.